The T cell receptor (beta chain) described here comes from a study of T cells after yellow fever vaccination. Study at large: In the case of low-cell-number fractions, SMART-Seq v4 Ultra Low Input was used for preparation. General study points: By day 5 rather than day 15, the secondary response had peaked, though it was weaker.

V was cut by 4 bases and J by 1 base, with 12 bases left in between. Germline V gives CDR1 SGHTA, CDR2 FQGTGA. The CDR3 has 15 residues. TCRdb reprocessed the 5' RACE reads via MiXCR and lists one record per CDR3 protein. The sample includes about 210,000 distinct CDR3 sequences, approximately 3.2% seen only once; the top ten take 2.5% to 3.5%. The sample holds a few counts of this clonotype. Its antigen remains unknown. Sequenced material: CD4+ T cells sorted from PBMCs, taken 10 days after the yellow fever booster vaccination. The origin of this receptor is a young man who received the YFV17D yellow fever vaccine. The chain uses TRBV7-3 and TRBJ2-3; D gene uncertain. CDR3 region: CASSSQTWGTDTQYF. The DNA for the CDR3 is TGTGCCAGCAGCTCCCAAACCTGGGGCACAGATACGCAGTATTTT.